This T cell receptor beta chain comes out of a study of PD-L1 blockade in urothelial cancer. Turning to the study itself: Blood was analyzed 3 weeks (second dose) and 6 weeks after treatment start. T cells numbered a median of 141,255 in the blood samples.

Time point specified: peripheral blood 6 weeks after treatment start. The patients' disease, urothelial carcinoma, was locally advanced or metastatic. There are 11 residues in the CDR3. In each PCR, synthetic TCR analog templates were spiked in. Sequenced by immunoSEQ multiplex PCR; TCRdb stores in-frame clones only, minus some. The sample holds some 110,000 clones, approximately 90% seen once. This clonotype originated in a man aged 60-69 years with urothelial cancer. The sequences come from PBMCs, collected around atezolizumab (anti-PD-L1) treatment. The genes are TRBV21-1 and TRBJ2-1; TRBD2, the table's D call, was not compared with the DNA. TRBV21-1 is tagged as a pseudogene. The DNA of the CDR3 is TGTGCCAGCAGCACAATCCGCGGTTGGTTCTTC. Residues: CASSTIRGWFF.